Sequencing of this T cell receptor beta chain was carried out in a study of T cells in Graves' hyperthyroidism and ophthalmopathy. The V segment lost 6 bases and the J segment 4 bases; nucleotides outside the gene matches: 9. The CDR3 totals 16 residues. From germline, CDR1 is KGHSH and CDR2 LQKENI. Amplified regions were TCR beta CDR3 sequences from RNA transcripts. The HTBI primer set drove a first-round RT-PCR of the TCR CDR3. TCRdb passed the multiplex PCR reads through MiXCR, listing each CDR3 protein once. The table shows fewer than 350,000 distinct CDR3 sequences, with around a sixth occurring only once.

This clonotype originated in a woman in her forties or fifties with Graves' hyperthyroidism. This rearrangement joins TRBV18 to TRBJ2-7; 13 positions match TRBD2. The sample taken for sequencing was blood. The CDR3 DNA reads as TGTGCCAGCTCTCGGACTAGCGGGAGTTTGTATTACGAGCAGTACTTC. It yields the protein CASSRTSGSLYYEQYF. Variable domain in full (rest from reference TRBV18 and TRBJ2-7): NAGVMQNPRHLVRRRGQEARLRCSPMKGHSHVYWYRQLPEEGLKFMVYLQKENIIDESGMPKERFSAEFPKEGPSILRIQQVVRGDSAAYFCASSRTSGSLYYEQYFGPGTRLTVT.